This note documents a single T cell receptor (beta chain) sequence. Its target is unknown. This entry comes from a study of tissue T cells after allogeneic stem cell transplantation. General study findings and limits: Sampling depth was limited, and the cohort was small and clinically varied. Within patients, tissue anatomy strongly shaped TCR repertoire composition.

Comparators were a few non-transplant cancer patients without known GI disease. Autopsy tissues included GI tract, liver, skin and lymphoid organs. The CDR3 has 16 amino acids. Germline CDR1 reads KGHDR; CDR2 reads SFDVKD. J gave up 4 bases and V 5 bases, and 8 bases lay outside the gene matches. Produced via immunoSEQ multiplex PCR; TCRdb's table is partial and in-frame only. This table has around 5,300 clones, almost 70% appearing once. This specimen was tissue from the colon, taken at autopsy. This clonotype was sampled from a female donor older than 55 with lung cancer. V gene TRBV24-1 combines with J gene TRBJ1-5; TRBD1 matches 9 bases. CDR3 nucleotides: TGTGCCACCAGTGCGGGGACAGGGAGAGGGAATCAGCCCCAGCATTTT. This gives the protein CATSAGTGRGNQPQHF.